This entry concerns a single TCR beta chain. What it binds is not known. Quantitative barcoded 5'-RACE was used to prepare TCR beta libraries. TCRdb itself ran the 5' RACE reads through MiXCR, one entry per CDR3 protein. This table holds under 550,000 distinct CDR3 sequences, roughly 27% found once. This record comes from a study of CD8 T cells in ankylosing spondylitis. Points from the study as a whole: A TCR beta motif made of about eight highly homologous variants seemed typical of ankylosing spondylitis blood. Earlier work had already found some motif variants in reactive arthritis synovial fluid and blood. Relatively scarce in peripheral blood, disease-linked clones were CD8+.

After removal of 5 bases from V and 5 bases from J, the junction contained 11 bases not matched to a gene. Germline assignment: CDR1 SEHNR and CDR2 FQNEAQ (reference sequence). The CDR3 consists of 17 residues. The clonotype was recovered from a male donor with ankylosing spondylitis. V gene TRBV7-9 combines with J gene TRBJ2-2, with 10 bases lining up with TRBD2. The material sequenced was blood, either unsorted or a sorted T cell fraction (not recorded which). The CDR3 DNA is TGTGCCAGCAGCCTCGGAGGGGCTAGCGGGAGTACCGGGGAGCTGTTTTTT. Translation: CASSLGGASGSTGELFF.